This T cell receptor (beta chain) is from a study of blood T cells in healthy people across ages. Broader study findings: Both naive CD4+ cell counts and diversity were greater in long-lived donors than in aged donors. Samples with more naive T cells showed higher observed beta diversity. Reliance upon unsorted PBMCs precluded definitive naive versus antigen-experienced comparison.

Isolated PBMCs totaled at least 6.5 million in each sample. V dropped 4 bases and J dropped 5 bases, with 12 bases sitting between them. The CDR3 length is 13 residues. CDR1 is SGDLS and CDR2 is YYNGEE in the germline V gene. Alongside a J-beta primer mix, a sample-barcoded 5' primer served in a second PCR lasting about 6 to 12 cycles. MiXCR was run by TCRdb on the 5' RACE reads, yielding one entry per CDR3 protein. Of hundreds of thousands of distinct CDR3 sequences in the sample, around 21% were seen once. Turning to this clonotype: Antigen unknown.

The clonotype was recovered from a man aged 70 or older in good health. The source material was blood. J is TRBJ1-2 and V is TRBV9, with no clear D. As DNA, the CDR3 is TGTGCCAGCAGCCTTTTGTCGGTTTATGGCTACACCTTC. It encodes CASSLLSVYGYTF.